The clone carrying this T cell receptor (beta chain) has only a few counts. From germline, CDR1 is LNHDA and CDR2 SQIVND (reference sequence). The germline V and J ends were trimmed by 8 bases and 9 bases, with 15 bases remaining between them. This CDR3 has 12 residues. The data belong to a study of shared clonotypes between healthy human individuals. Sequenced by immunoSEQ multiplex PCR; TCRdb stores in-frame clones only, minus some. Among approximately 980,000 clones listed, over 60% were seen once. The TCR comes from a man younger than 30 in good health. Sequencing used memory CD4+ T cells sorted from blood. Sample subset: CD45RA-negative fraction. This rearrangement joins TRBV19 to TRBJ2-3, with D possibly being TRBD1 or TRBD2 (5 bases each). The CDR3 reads CASGTGLWTQYF. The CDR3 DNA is TGTGCCAGTGGGACGGGGCTTTGGACGCAGTATTTT.